Following are 25 T cell receptor beta chains from one sample sequenced in a study of neoadjuvant anti-PD-1 for oral cavity cancer (dated by TCRdb to the early 2020s). The meaning of the sample's time point label: after neoadjuvant nivolumab, at surgical resection. To prepare the library, the immunoSEQ multiplex PCR assay was applied. Drawn from immuneACCESS, this table holds only the in-frame rearrangements with V and J called that TCRdb kept. Clones are partly lost; checked studies trace under half to an unresolved V gene and leave the rest unexplained. The sample table shows some 15,000 clones, and roughly four fifths are seen once. Jointly, the top ten make up 2% to 2.5% of the sample. The material was PBMCs, obtained after nivolumab (anti-PD-1) treatment. The receptors stem from a person between 40 and 85 years old with oral cavity squamous cell carcinoma.

The V and J genes are TRBV7-6 and TRBJ1-6, with TRBD1 as a possible D gene (6 bases). This CDR3 is built from 15 residues. Germline CDR1 reads SGHVS; CDR2 reads FNYEAQ. Trimming took off 2 bases at V and 7 bases at J, with 12 bases between the two ends. The CDR3 DNA reads as TGTGCCAGCAGCTTACAACAGGGAAACAATTCACCCCTCCACTTT. It specifies CASSLQQGNNSPLHF. Using reference TRBV7-6 and TRBJ1-6 for the parts outside the CDR3, the full variable domain is GAGVSQSPRYKVTKRGQDVALRCDPISGHVSLYWYRQALGQGPEFLTYFNYEAQQDKSGLPNDRFSAERPEGSISTLTIQRTEQRDSAMYRCASSLQQGNNSPLHFGNGTRLTVT.

The chain links TRBV19 to TRBJ1-5; 8 positions agree with TRBD1. The CDR3 loop spans 16 amino acids. The junction had 6 bases not matched to a gene; V was cut back by 2 bases and J by 3 bases. Germline assignment: CDR1 LNHDA and CDR2 SQIVND (reference sequence). In DNA form, the CDR3 reads TGTGCCAGTAGTATATTTACAGGGGGTTACAATCAGCCCCAGCATTTT. Protein sequence: CASSIFTGGYNQPQHF.

The V gene is TRBV10-3, the J gene TRBJ1-3; D is uncertain. The CDR3 runs to 13 residues. Germline assignment: CDR1 ENHRY and CDR2 SYGVKD. Trimming took 6 bases from V and 3 from J, leaving 9 bases between them. CDR3 amino acids: CAIRSSGGNTIYF. The CDR3 bases are TGTGCCATCAGGAGTTCGGGTGGAAACACCATATATTTT.

The chain recombines TRBV7-9 with TRBJ2-7; 8 positions agree with TRBD2. Germline lookup yields CDR1 SEHNR and CDR2 FQNEAQ (reference sequence). There are 16 residues in the CDR3. Trimming at V came to 3 bases and at J to 0 bases, leaving 7 bases not matched to a gene. The DNA for the CDR3 is TGTGCCAGCAGCTTGGCTGGCGGGGGGAACTCCTACGAGCAGTACTTC. It translates to CASSLAGGGNSYEQYF. The full variable domain, its missing parts supplied by reference TRBV7-9 and TRBJ2-7, is DTGVSQNPRHKITKRGQNVTFRCDPISEHNRLYWYRQTLGQGPEFLTYFQNEAQLEKSRLLSDRFSAERPKGSFSTLEIQRTEQGDSAMYLCASSLAGGGNSYEQYFGPGTRLTVT.

The V and J genes are TRBV5-1 and TRBJ2-7; no clear D. Trimming stripped 0 bases from V and 1 base from J, with 8 bases between. The CDR3 contains 14 residues. Germline CDR1 reads SGHRS; CDR2 reads YFSETQ. Here the CDR3 DNA reads TGCGCCAGCAGCTTGGCCGACGGATCCTACGAGCAGTACTTC. This translates into CASSLADGSYEQYF.

The chain links TRBV4-1 to TRBJ1-1; possibly TRBD1 for D (5 bases). Germline-derived CDR1 and CDR2 are MGHRA and YSYEKL. The CDR3 sequence is 18 residues long. V lost 6 bases and J 0 bases, leaving 23 bases between the germline ends. The CDR3 sequence: CASSQTAVGLRLNTEAFF. The CDR3 DNA is TGCGCCAGCAGTCAGACGGCGGTGGGACTGAGATTGAACACTGAAGCTTTCTTT.

The chain is built from TRBV4-1 and TRBJ1-2; TRBD1 aligns across 7 bases. With V trimmed by 0 bases and J by 8 bases, 6 bases remained unmatched. CDR1 is MGHRA, CDR2 YSYEKL, per germline. The CDR3 runs 14 residues. CDR3 bases: TGCGCCAGCAGCCAAGATCGGGCAGGGGGAGGCTACACCTTC. Its protein is CASSQDRAGGGYTF.

This clone was seen a single time. In nucleotides, the CDR3 is TGTGCCAGCAGCTTAGGGTTTCGACAGGGGGACCGCAATGAGCAGTTCTTC. Translating gives CASSLGFRQGDRNEQFF. This sequence joins TRBV7-8 and TRBJ2-1, with 9 positions matching TRBD1. CDR1 and CDR2 (germline): SGHVS, FQNEAQ. The J segment lost 6 bases and the V segment lost 1 base, leaving 10 bases of the junction unmatched. The CDR3 contains 17 residues. The full variable domain, completed using reference TRBV7-8 and TRBJ2-1, is GAGVSQSPRYKVAKRGQDVALRCDPISGHVSLFWYQQALGQGPEFLTYFQNEAQLDKSGLPSDRFFAERPEGSVSTLKIQRTQQEDSAVYLCASSLGFRQGDRNEQFFGPGTRLTVL.

This clone was detected only once. The chain has TRBV15 and TRBJ2-5; tentatively, D is TRBD1 (5 bases). The CDR3 runs 14 residues. Trimming took 0 bases from V and 4 from J, leaving 9 bases between them. Looked up from germline, CDR1 is LNHNV and CDR2 is YYDKDF (reference sequence). The CDR3 reads CATSRDGARETQYF. CDR3 sequence (DNA): TGTGCCACCAGCAGAGATGGGGCTCGAGAGACCCAGTACTTC.

The V call is TRBV5-1, the J call TRBJ2-1, with 11 positions matching TRBD2. The germline gives CDR1 SGHRS, CDR2 YFSETQ. V dropped 0 bases and J dropped 7; count of bases not matched to a gene: 3. The CDR3 is made up of 15 amino acids. CDR3 sequence: CASSLGLAGGNEQFF. In DNA form, the CDR3 reads TGCGCCAGCAGCTTGGGCCTAGCGGGAGGTAATGAGCAGTTCTTC.

The chain carries TRBV2 and TRBJ2-5; D is undetermined. CDR1 SNHLY and CDR2 FYNNEI come from the germline V gene. V was pared by 7 bases and J by 5 bases, with 8 bases between. This CDR3 is built from 11 residues. CDR3 nucleotide sequence: TGTGCCAGCACGACCCGGGAGACCCAGTACTTC. The encoded protein is CASTTRETQYF.

The chain uses TRBV27 and TRBJ2-4, with D perhaps matching TRBD1 (6 bases). Trimming left V 0 bases short and J 2 bases short, with 8 bases between. Germline V gene lookup returns CDR1 MNHEY and CDR2 SMNVEV (reference sequence). The CDR3 has 15 amino acids. CDR3 region: CASSLSRDTKNIQYF. The DNA for the CDR3 is TGTGCCAGCAGTTTATCACGGGACACCAAAAACATTCAGTACTTC.

The CDR3 DNA follows: TGTGCCAGCACCTGGAGCGGGAGGGCAGGCGAGCAGTACTTC. As protein: CASTWSGRAGEQYF. This chain uses TRBV6-5 with TRBJ2-7; TRBD2 aligns across 10 bases. The CDR3 contains 14 residues. V gave up 7 bases and J gave up 6 bases; unmatched junction bases: 9. Germline V gene lookup returns CDR1 MNHEY and CDR2 SVGAGI.

Here the CDR3 DNA reads TGTGCCAGCAGCTTTGCAGAGGAGCAGTTCTTC. This codes for CASSFAEEQFF. The V and J genes are TRBV5-4 and TRBJ2-1; no clear D. Trimming removed 2 bases at V and 10 bases at J, with 7 bases between. The germline V gene has CDR1 SGHNT and CDR2 YYREEE (reference sequence). The CDR3 runs 11 residues.

The J gene is TRBJ2-3, the V gene TRBV5-6; D not certain. This CDR3 contains 13 residues. Between the trimmed V and J ends, which lost 4 bases and 0 bases, there was a span of 6 bases. The germline gives CDR1 SGHDT, CDR2 YYEEEE. CDR3 sequence (DNA): TGTGCCAGCAGCCTCGGCAGCACAGATACGCAGTATTTT. This codes for CASSLGSTDTQYF.

The chain combines TRBV5-1 with TRBJ2-5; 8 bases are a match to TRBD1. Germline-derived CDR1 and CDR2 are SGHRS and YFSETQ. V lost 1 base to trimming and J lost 1 base; unmatched junction nucleotides: 3. The CDR3 loop spans 15 amino acids. The CDR3 region is CASSLQGAFQETQYF. In nucleotides, the CDR3 is TGCGCCAGCAGCTTGCAGGGGGCCTTCCAAGAGACCCAGTACTTC.

V gene TRBV9 combines with J gene TRBJ1-3; a possible D gene is TRBD1 (5 bases). This CDR3 contains 15 residues. The V gene's germline CDR1 is SGDLS and CDR2 YYNGEE. V lost 3 bases and J 0 bases, leaving 10 bases between the germline ends. The CDR3 is CASSGGQPSGNTIYF. CDR3 coding DNA: TGTGCCAGCAGCGGCGGACAACCCTCTGGAAACACCATATATTTT.

The rearrangement uses TRBV29-1 and TRBJ1-4, with D unclear. This CDR3 has 12 residues. In germline, CDR1 is SQVTM, CDR2 ANQGSEA. The germline V and J ends were trimmed by 5 bases and 3 bases, with 7 bases remaining between them. The CDR3 is CSVTLSNEKLFF. CDR3 nucleotide sequence: TGCAGCGTTACGTTGTCTAATGAAAAACTGTTTTTT.

This chain connects TRBV18 to TRBJ2-7, with 7 bases matching TRBD1. The CDR3 length is 16 residues. The ends lost 3 bases at V and 1 base at J; junction bases unmatched: 9. Germline loops: CDR1 KGHSH, CDR2 LQKENI. CDR3 DNA: TGTGCCAGCTCACCGTCACCGGGACAGAAGTCCTACGAGCAGTACTTC. The encoded protein is CASSPSPGQKSYEQYF.

The chain has TRBV27 and TRBJ2-1; perhaps TRBD2 as D (6 bases). The germline gives CDR1 MNHEY, CDR2 SMNVEV (reference sequence). CDR3 length: 13 amino acids. Trimming removed 4 bases at V and 15 bases at J, with 19 bases between. CDR3 nucleotide sequence: TGTGCCAGCAGTTCGGGGACGGCGGGAACGCGGTTCTTC. Its protein is CASSSGTAGTRFF.

The chain is built from TRBV18 and TRBJ2-7; TRBD2 aligns across 9 bases. This CDR3 has 13 residues. The germline gives CDR1 KGHSH, CDR2 LQKENI. V was pared by 4 bases and J by 5 bases, with 3 bases of the junction left unmatched. CDR3 region: CASSRGRVDEQYF. For the CDR3, the DNA is TGTGCCAGCTCACGCGGGAGGGTTGACGAGCAGTACTTC.

This clone was counted once. CDR3 sequence: CASSLTSSYEQYF. The CDR3 bases are TGTGCCAGCAGCTTGACTAGCAGCTACGAGCAGTACTTC. The chain uses TRBV13 and TRBJ2-7; 7 nucleotides match TRBD2. This CDR3 contains 13 residues. V dropped 3 bases and J dropped 3; count of bases not matched to a gene: 2. Germline CDR1 PRHDT, CDR2 FYEKMQ (reference sequence).

The chain joins TRBV29-1 to TRBJ1-1; no firm D call. Germline CDR1 is SQVTM and CDR2 is ANQGSEA. The CDR3 consists of 11 residues. The V gene lost 3 bases and the J gene lost 5 bases, with 7 bases spanning the gap. This CDR3 reads CSVDMVTEAFF. The CDR3 bases are TGCAGCGTTGACATGGTTACTGAAGCTTTCTTT.

This chain links TRBV5-1 with TRBJ2-5; D is unresolved. The CDR3 is made up of 13 amino acids. V was cut by 1 base and J by 4 bases, with 8 bases left in between. Germline V gene data show CDR1 as SGHRS and CDR2 as YFSETQ. The DNA of the CDR3 is TGCGCCAGCAGCTTGAACATCCGAGAGACCCAGTACTTC. Protein sequence: CASSLNIRETQYF.

The rearrangement uses TRBV5-6 and TRBJ1-2; 7 positions agree with TRBD1. Germline V CDR1 and CDR2: SGHDT, YYEEEE. V dropped 1 base and J dropped 8; count of bases not matched to a gene: 5. The CDR3 runs 13 residues. The CDR3 DNA sequence: TGTGCCAGCAGCTTGCGTCAGGGGGGCGGCTACACCTTC. As protein: CASSLRQGGGYTF.